A selection of T cell receptor beta chains follows, all from one sample in a study of blood T cell repertoires in COVID-19. Here immunoSEQ multiplex PCR was the method, and the copy in TCRdb shows in-frame clones only, minus some. The table shows approximately 130,000 clones, with roughly 69% occurring only once. The sample was peripheral blood. These TCRs come from a woman in her sixties or seventies with acute or convalescent COVID-19. Both conserved end residues are part of each CDR3. The D gene is left open where the match is weak. Part of the rows lack a size; the others show once, few, many or a class for expanded clones.

d_call,clone_size,j_call,v_call,cdr3_aa,cdr3_nt
TRBD2,NA,TRBJ2-3,TRBV5-6,CASSLWQRGADTQYF,TGTGCCAGCAGCTTGTGGCAGCGGGGAGCGGATACGCAGTATTTT
NA,NA,TRBJ2-2,TRBV12-3/TRBV12-4,CASSHTGELFF,TGTGCCAGCAGCCATACCGGGGAGCTGTTTTTT
NA,NA,TRBJ2-3,TRBV6-5,CASRIGLSTDTQYF,TGTGCCAGCAGGATAGGACTTAGCACAGATACGCAGTATTTT
NA,NA,TRBJ2-1,TRBV19,CASSPGHNYNEQFF,TGTGCCAGTAGTCCCGGACACAACTACAATGAGCAGTTCTTC
NA,once,TRBJ1-5,TRBV5-1,CASSSGDTDQPQHF,TGCGCCAGCAGCTCGGGAGACACGGACCAGCCCCAGCATTTT
NA,NA,TRBJ2-7,TRBV10-2,CASGAASYEQYF,TGCGCCAGCGGGGCGGCATCCTACGAGCAGTACTTC
NA,few,TRBJ1-1,TRBV6-5,CASSPVQGGEAFF,TGTGCCAGCAGTCCCGTGCAGGGCGGTGAAGCTTTCTTT
TRBD1,NA,TRBJ1-4,TRBV29-1,CSVEDPRDRGATNEKLFF,TGCAGCGTTGAAGACCCCCGGGACAGGGGGGCAACTAATGAAAAACTGTTTTTT
NA,once,TRBJ2-1,TRBV11-2,CASSPRRDYNEQFF,TGTGCCAGCAGCCCCCGCCGGGACTACAATGAGCAGTTCTTC
TRBD2,NA,TRBJ2-5,TRBV25-1,CASSSPGAGETQYF,TGTGCCAGCAGTTCCCCCGGAGCGGGGGAGACCCAGTACTTC
TRBD1,NA,TRBJ1-3,TRBV6-1,CASSEALKGQGNTIYF,TGTGCCAGCAGTGAAGCGCTAAAGGGACAGGGAAACACCATATATTTT
TRBD1,NA,TRBJ1-4,TRBV4-1,CASSQDPPPGQGDEKLFF,TGCGCCAGCAGCCAAGATCCCCCTCCGGGACAGGGAGATGAAAAACTGTTTTTT
NA,once,TRBJ2-6,TRBV6-5,CASSPGSGANVLTF,TGTGCCAGCAGTCCCGGGTCCGGGGCCAACGTCCTGACTTTC
NA,few,TRBJ1-6,TRBV4-3,CASSQDLQVKRSPLHF,TGCGCCAGCAGCCAAGACCTGCAGGTTAAAAGATCACCCCTCCACTTT
TRBD2,once,TRBJ2-3,TRBV5-1,CASSLGLALTDTQYF,TGCGCCAGCAGCTTGGGACTAGCGCTCACAGATACGCAGTATTTT
NA,NA,TRBJ1-4,TRBV5-1,CASSPNIWSGRDEKLFF,TGCGCCAGCAGCCCCAACATTTGGTCGGGGAGAGATGAAAAACTGTTTTTT
TRBD1,NA,TRBJ2-2,TRBV5-1,CASRGQGLHTGELFF,TGCGCCAGCCGGGGACAGGGTCTTCACACCGGGGAGCTGTTTTTT
NA,NA,TRBJ2-2,TRBV30,CAWSWGHNTGELFF,TGTGCCTGGAGTTGGGGACACAACACCGGGGAGCTGTTTTTT
TRBD2,NA,TRBJ2-7,TRBV28,CASSLALAGGYEQYF,TGTGCCAGCAGTTTGGCCCTAGCGGGAGGGTACGAGCAGTACTTC
NA,NA,TRBJ1-3,TRBV20-1,CSATVYTIYF,TGCAGTGCTACGGTCTACACCATATATTTT
NA,NA,TRBJ1-2,TRBV18,CASSPNRVWGYTF,TGTGCCAGCTCGCCAAACAGGGTTTGGGGCTACACCTTC
TRBD2,NA,TRBJ2-7,TRBV7-9,CASSPPAGVAYEQYF,TGTGCCAGCAGCCCGCCCGCGGGGGTTGCCTACGAGCAGTACTTC
TRBD2,NA,TRBJ2-7,TRBV12-3/TRBV12-4,CASSPGGYEQYF,TGTGCCAGCAGCCCGGGGGGCTACGAGCAGTACTTC
NA,NA,TRBJ1-1,TRBV19,CASSAGTMNTEAFF,TGTGCCAGTAGTGCAGGGACAATGAACACTGAAGCTTTCTTT
NA,few,TRBJ1-2,TRBV14,CASSPTNYGYTF,TGTGCCAGCAGCCCTACTAACTATGGCTACACCTTC
TRBD1,once,TRBJ2-6,TRBV11-3,CASSLSPGQGAGANVLTF,TGTGCCAGCAGCTTATCGCCGGGACAGGGGGCCGGGGCCAACGTCCTGACTTTC
NA,NA,TRBJ1-2,TRBV3-1/TRBV3-2,CASSRQGLRRDGYTF,TGTGCCAGCAGCCGCCAAGGGCTAAGGAGGGATGGCTACACCTTC
NA,few,TRBJ1-6,TRBV10-1,CASSESPVSPLHF,TGCGCCAGCAGTGAGTCCCCCGTTTCACCCCTCCACTTT
NA,NA,TRBJ1-1,TRBV29-1,CSVEGQGGGNTEAFF,TGCAGCGTTGAGGGGCAGGGAGGTGGGAACACTGAAGCTTTCTTT
NA,once,TRBJ2-2,TRBV6-5,CASGLGTGELFF,TGTGCCAGCGGCCTAGGCACCGGGGAGCTGTTTTTT
TRBD2,NA,TRBJ2-1,TRBV7-9,CASSLGGSLARSPYNEQFF,TGTGCCAGCAGCTTAGGGGGGTCACTAGCGCGCAGCCCCTACAATGAGCAGTTCTTC
NA,NA,TRBJ2-7,TRBV11-3,CASSLVAPSSYEQYF,TGTGCCAGCAGCTTAGTAGCTCCGAGCTCCTACGAGCAGTACTTC
TRBD1,NA,TRBJ1-1,TRBV7-8,CASSLRTGLNTEAFF,TGTGCCAGCAGCTTGAGGACAGGTTTGAACACTGAAGCTTTCTTT
TRBD1,NA,TRBJ2-5,TRBV18,CASSPVQGSQETQYF,TGTGCCAGCTCACCGGTACAGGGGAGCCAAGAGACCCAGTACTTC
NA,NA,TRBJ1-5,TRBV19,CASTSGTNGNQPQHF,TGTGCCAGTACTTCCGGGACAAACGGCAATCAGCCCCAGCATTTT
TRBD1,NA,TRBJ1-4,TRBV18,CASSPGDSVEKLFF,TGTGCCAGCTCACCGGGGGACAGTGTTGAAAAACTGTTTTTT
NA,NA,TRBJ2-6,TRBV6-8,CASSYSLAGQPFSGANVLTF,TGTGCCAGCAGTTACTCGCTTGCCGGACAGCCTTTTTCTGGGGCCAACGTCCTGACTTTC
TRBD2,NA,TRBJ2-1,TRBV6-5,CASSFGGANEQFF,TGTGCCAGCAGTTTCGGGGGGGCGAATGAGCAGTTCTTC
NA,few,TRBJ2-1,TRBV4-2,CASSQEAWGGRSYNEQFF,TGTGCCAGCAGCCAAGAAGCGTGGGGCGGACGCTCCTACAATGAGCAGTTCTTC
NA,NA,TRBJ2-5,TRBV7-2,CASSLGLQETQYF,TGTGCCAGCAGCTTAGGGCTCCAAGAGACCCAGTACTTC